This entry concerns a single T cell receptor (beta chain). Its antigen is still unknown. Nothing much larger sits one base from this clone, and base qualities are not available. This sample is drawn from a study of blood T cell repertoires in COVID-19 (dated by TCRdb to 2020 to 2021). Context from the whole study: Samples from collaborators originated in the United States, Italy and Spain and spanned both the acute and convalescent phases of COVID-19. The material from the prospective study consisted of cDNA or gDNA derived from T cells, B-cell-depleted T cells, or PBMCs. Deeply sampled blood TCRbeta repertoires from subjects exposed to, actively infected with, or recovered from COVID-19 were included in the dataset. The repertoires were made available in a free public database intended to serve as a resource for research on the immune response to SARS-CoV-2. Samples were obtained from the ongoing ImmuneRACE study (first 160 participants) and from 1,000 to 1,500 subjects provided by 6 global collaborators. A de-identified subject ID, COVID-19 status, age in years and sex were almost always included in the sample metadata. Where HLA class I and class II types were available, the types were taken from metadata supplied by the sample provider, not from assay-based typing. Findings and caveats that apply to the study as a whole: How much clinical and demographic metadata was included differed by source and by participant, and the metadata was provided uncurated.

Enrolling through a virtual design, the prospective study's participants ranged in age from roughly 18 to 89 years and lived across around 25 United States geographic areas. In the prospective study, cohorts were assigned on the basis of participant-reported clinical history obtained from a screening survey and a study questionnaire. In the prospective study, whole blood, serum and a nasopharyngeal or oropharyngeal swab were collected from each participant by mobile phlebotomists. Additional blood draws and questionnaires over an approximately two-month period could optionally be provided by prospective study participants. Prospective study blood samples were shipped either frozen or at room temperature before DNA extraction. Between the V and J ends, shortened by 2 bases and 0 bases respectively, the junction contains 21 bases. Based on the germline V gene, the CDR1 and CDR2 sequences are MNHEY and SVGEGT. The CDR3, cysteine through phenylalanine, is 19 amino acids long. Only the CDR3 DNA stays, 57 bases, in frame from base 1.

The immunoSEQ Assay, a bias-controlled multiplex PCR, was used to amplify TCRbeta CDR3 regions from genomic DNA. For the original study's pipeline: Nucleated cell counts per sample were estimated from amplification of reference gene primers within the assay. Sequence reads were collapsed and filtered to measure the absolute abundance of every unique TCRbeta CDR3 rearrangement. Productive Simpson clonality was computed per sample as the square root of Simpson's diversity index over productive rearrangements. TCRdb's version of the immuneACCESS table is confined to in-frame rearrangements and falls short of the full clone set. An unresolved V gene accounts for under half of the shortfall where checked; the remainder is of unknown origin. V and J calls and clone size come straight from that table; D and trimming were deduced from the DNA. The sample has some 260,000 clones on record, about 86% of them singletons. The top ten clones comprise roughly 4% of the sample.

Sequencing was done on a sample of PBMCs or T cells enriched from blood (not recorded which). The chain uses TRBV6-2 or TRBV6-3 and TRBJ2-3; D gene: possibly TRBD2, on 5 matching bases. The origin of this receptor is a young man with acute COVID-19. The nucleotide sequence is TGTGCCAGCAGTTACCGTGTGGGAGTAATGGATGGTAGCACAGATACGCAGTATTTT. The resulting protein is CASSYRVGVMDGSTDTQYF.